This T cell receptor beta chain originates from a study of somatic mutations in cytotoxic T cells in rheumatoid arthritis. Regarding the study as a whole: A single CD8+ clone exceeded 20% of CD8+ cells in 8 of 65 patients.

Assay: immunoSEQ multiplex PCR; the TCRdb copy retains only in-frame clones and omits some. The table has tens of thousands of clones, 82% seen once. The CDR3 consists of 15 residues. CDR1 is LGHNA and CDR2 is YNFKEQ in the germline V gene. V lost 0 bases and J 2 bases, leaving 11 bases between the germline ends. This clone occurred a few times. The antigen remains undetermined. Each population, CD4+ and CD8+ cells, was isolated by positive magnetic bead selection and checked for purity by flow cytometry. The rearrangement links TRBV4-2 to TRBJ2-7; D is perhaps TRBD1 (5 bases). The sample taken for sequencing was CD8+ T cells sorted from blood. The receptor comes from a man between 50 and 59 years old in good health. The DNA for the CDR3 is TGTGCCAGCAGCCAAGAGTGGGGCTCCACCTACGAGCAGTACTTC. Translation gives CASSQEWGSTYEQYF.